The entry below gives a single TCR beta chain sequence along with its context. The sample is drawn from a study of OX40 agonist ivuxolimab in advanced cancers. Profiling relied on immunoSEQ multiplex PCR, and the TCRdb table lists in-frame clones only, not all of them. The sample lists fewer than 80,000 clones; around 73% were seen once. Trimming removed 4 bases at V and 2 bases at J, with 19 bases between. There are 16 residues in the CDR3. Germline V lookup: CDR1 SGHRS, CDR2 YFSETQ. The starting material was CD4+ or CD8+ T cells sorted from blood, obtained in a trial of the OX40 agonist ivuxolimab. The receptor comes from an adult with an advanced solid tumor such as melanoma, head and neck, liver or kidney cancer. The chain uses TRBV5-1 and TRBJ2-7; no clear D. The CDR3 protein is CASSPGEYSQAYEQYF. For the CDR3, the DNA is TGCGCCAGCAGCCCGGGCGAATACAGCCAAGCCTACGAGCAGTACTTC.